Listed below are T cell receptor beta chains from one sample, sequenced in a study of radiotherapy plus CTLA-4 blockade in lung cancer. Sequencing used immunoSEQ multiplex PCR; TCRdb keeps in-frame clones, though not all of them. This table has tens of thousands of clones, approximately 80% appearing once. Sequences were derived from peripheral blood, sampled from a patient treated with radiotherapy plus ipilimumab. These receptors all come from a human donor with non-small cell lung cancer who had a complete response to radiotherapy plus ipilimumab. CDR3s leave out the opening cysteine and the closing phenylalanine or tryptophan. A D gene is named only where the DNA matches it firmly.

D gene: -; J gene: TRBJ2-3; V gene: TRBV5-4; CDR3 protein: ASTVGFGVEY
D gene: TRBD1; J gene: TRBJ1-2; V gene: TRBV2; CDR3 protein: ASRRQGYYGYT
D gene: TRBD1; J gene: TRBJ1-4; V gene: TRBV18; CDR3 protein: ASSPIGTRGQGGIEKLF
D gene: -; J gene: TRBJ2-6; V gene: TRBV19; CDR3 protein: ASSTAGGANVLT
D gene: -; J gene: TRBJ1-1; V gene: TRBV5-1; CDR3 protein: ASSLAGTMNTEAF
D gene: -; J gene: TRBJ2-3; V gene: TRBV6-6; CDR3 protein: ASRKGDTQY
D gene: TRBD1; J gene: TRBJ1-1; V gene: TRBV7-2; CDR3 protein: ASSRRQGAHTEAF
D gene: -; J gene: TRBJ1-4; V gene: TRBV6-5; CDR3 protein: ASSYSGTELF
D gene: TRBD1; J gene: TRBJ1-5; V gene: TRBV19; CDR3 protein: ASMVNRGGNQPQH
D gene: -; J gene: TRBJ1-1; V gene: TRBV9; CDR3 protein: ASSVLEQLNTEAF
D gene: TRBD2; J gene: TRBJ2-5; V gene: TRBV7-2; CDR3 protein: ASSNGTSGGVQY
D gene: -; J gene: TRBJ1-4; V gene: TRBV5-4; CDR3 protein: ASSSRTANEKLF
D gene: -; J gene: TRBJ1-1; V gene: TRBV6-5; CDR3 protein: ASRPEGRPNTEAF
D gene: TRBD1; J gene: TRBJ2-4; V gene: TRBV10-3; CDR3 protein: AISESGTGGTVAKNIQY
D gene: -; J gene: TRBJ2-3; V gene: TRBV5-1; CDR3 protein: ASSLLADTQY
D gene: TRBD1; J gene: TRBJ1-2; V gene: TRBV28; CDR3 protein: ASSAWTGGFSYGYT
D gene: -; J gene: TRBJ2-1; V gene: TRBV5-1; CDR3 protein: ASSLDNEQF
D gene: -; J gene: TRBJ1-5; V gene: TRBV19; CDR3 protein: ASRGIGGGGHNQPQH
D gene: -; J gene: TRBJ2-1; V gene: TRBV11-2; CDR3 protein: ASSFGGPYNEQF
D gene: TRBD2; J gene: TRBJ2-1; V gene: TRBV7-8; CDR3 protein: ASSLGLAGGYNEQF
D gene: -; J gene: TRBJ2-1; V gene: TRBV29-1; CDR3 protein: SVGVGGPSYNEQF
D gene: TRBD1; J gene: TRBJ1-6; V gene: TRBV5-6; CDR3 protein: ASSRGQGDNSPLH
D gene: -; J gene: TRBJ2-3; V gene: TRBV9; CDR3 protein: ASSAGTSTDTQY
D gene: TRBD1; J gene: TRBJ1-4; V gene: TRBV18; CDR3 protein: ASQPGQGNEKLF
D gene: TRBD1; J gene: TRBJ1-5; V gene: TRBV5-6; CDR3 protein: ASSWAGGAGQPQH
D gene: TRBD1; J gene: TRBJ2-1; V gene: TRBV19; CDR3 protein: ASSGQGAYNEQF
D gene: -; J gene: TRBJ1-1; V gene: TRBV14; CDR3 protein: ASSQATGSTEAF
D gene: -; J gene: TRBJ2-6; V gene: TRBV29-1; CDR3 protein: SVDPMGVGSGANVLT
D gene: TRBD1; J gene: TRBJ1-6; V gene: TRBV19; CDR3 protein: ASSRGQGATNSPLH
D gene: -; J gene: TRBJ2-2; V gene: TRBV5-4; CDR3 protein: ASSRDIPNTGELF
D gene: -; J gene: TRBJ2-1; V gene: TRBV7-2; CDR3 protein: ASTAGSYNEQF
D gene: -; J gene: TRBJ1-2; V gene: TRBV2; CDR3 protein: ASSEAEDYGYT
D gene: TRBD1; J gene: TRBJ1-4; V gene: TRBV18; CDR3 protein: ASSPPGQGNEKLF
D gene: -; J gene: TRBJ1-5; V gene: TRBV6-5; CDR3 protein: ASSYSVPRGNQPQH
D gene: TRBD1; J gene: TRBJ1-5; V gene: TRBV7-2; CDR3 protein: ASSVTGASNQPQH
D gene: -; J gene: TRBJ1-2; V gene: TRBV19; CDR3 protein: ASSLTSGGYT
D gene: TRBD1; J gene: TRBJ1-2; V gene: TRBV18; CDR3 protein: ASSPPTQGAYGYT
D gene: -; J gene: TRBJ1-3; V gene: TRBV7-2; CDR3 protein: ASSLAEGSGNTIY
D gene: -; J gene: TRBJ2-5; V gene: TRBV5-1; CDR3 protein: ASRPGTQETQY
D gene: TRBD1; J gene: TRBJ2-1; V gene: TRBV7-2; CDR3 protein: ASSSPGQRYNEQF
D gene: TRBD2; J gene: TRBJ2-7; V gene: TRBV19; CDR3 protein: ASRKHSGGAYEQY
D gene: TRBD2; J gene: TRBJ2-5; V gene: TRBV7-9; CDR3 protein: ASSSLAGGTKETQY
D gene: TRBD1; J gene: TRBJ1-5; V gene: TRBV7-9; CDR3 protein: ASSSGQGVNQPQH
D gene: -; J gene: TRBJ2-2; V gene: TRBV4-3; CDR3 protein: ASSSDYTGELF
D gene: TRBD1; J gene: TRBJ2-5; V gene: TRBV7-9; CDR3 protein: ASSFTPGGDETQY